This T cell receptor (beta chain) emerged from a study of blood T cell repertoires in COVID-19 (dated by TCRdb to about 2020). With respect to the entire study: The collaborator samples originated in the United States, Italy and Spain and spanned the acute and convalescent phases of COVID-19. The prospective study material was composed of cDNA or gDNA derived from T cells, B-cell-depleted T cells, or PBMCs. Deeply sampled blood TCRbeta repertoires from subjects exposed to, actively infected with, or recovered from COVID-19 were included in the dataset. The repertoires were released in a freely available public database intended as a resource for research on the immune response to SARS-CoV-2. The samples were drawn from two sources: the first 160 participants of the ongoing ImmuneRACE study, and about 1,300 subjects contributed by 6 global collaborators. Sample metadata almost always included a de-identified subject ID, COVID-19 status, age in years and sex. HLA class I and class II types, where available, came from metadata supplied by the sample provider rather than from assay-based typing. Paper-wide results and their limitations: Clinical and demographic metadata were provided uncurated, with the amount varying by source and participant.

Concerning this clone itself: The antigen it recognizes is unknown. No per-base quality is available; no much larger clone lies one base away.

TCRbeta CDR3 regions were amplified from genomic DNA using the immunoSEQ Assay, a bias-controlled multiplex PCR. In the paper's pipeline: The number of nucleated cells in each sample was estimated from the amplification of reference gene primers within the assay. To quantify the absolute abundance of each unique TCRbeta CDR3 rearrangement, sequence reads were collapsed and filtered. Productive Simpson clonality was computed per sample as the square root of Simpson's diversity index over productive rearrangements. Held by TCRdb, this immuneACCESS table contains in-frame sequences only and omits some clones. Under half of the omission traces to an unresolved V gene where checked; the cause of the rest is unknown. From that table come the V and J calls and clone size; the DNA was used to work out D and trimming. The sample records under 350,000 clones, roughly 90% of which are singletons. Jointly, the top ten make up 1.5% to 2% of the sample.

In the prospective study, participants were 18 to 89 years old, resided in about two dozen geographic areas of the United States, and were enrolled through a virtual design. To assign participants to cohorts, the prospective study relied on clinical history that participants themselves reported in a screening survey and a study questionnaire. For ImmuneRACE Cohort 3, a participant was defined as recovered based on two consecutive negative NP/OP PCR tests, clearance by a healthcare professional, or resolution of symptoms. In the prospective study, mobile phlebotomists collected whole blood, serum and a nasopharyngeal or oropharyngeal swab from each participant. Additional blood draws and questionnaires over an approximately two-month period could optionally be provided by prospective study participants. Before DNA extraction, prospective study blood samples were shipped either frozen or at room temperature.

The clonotype comes from a woman aged 60-70 years who had recovered from COVID-19. Sequencing was performed on PBMCs or T cells enriched from blood (not recorded which).

The CDR3 protein sequence reads: CASSPTSGYTDTQYF. The base sequence is TGCGCCAGCAGCCCGACTAGCGGGTACACAGATACGCAGTATTTT. The chain is assembled from TRBV5-1 and TRBJ2-3, with 10 central nucleotides matching TRBD2. V ends up 4 bases short and J 2 bases short, with an unmatched junction base count of 4. Per the germline V gene, SGHRS is the CDR1 and YFSETQ is the CDR2. The CDR3 runs 15 amino acids, cysteine and phenylalanine included. Of the read, only the CDR3 DNA is kept; its 45 bases are in frame from base 1.